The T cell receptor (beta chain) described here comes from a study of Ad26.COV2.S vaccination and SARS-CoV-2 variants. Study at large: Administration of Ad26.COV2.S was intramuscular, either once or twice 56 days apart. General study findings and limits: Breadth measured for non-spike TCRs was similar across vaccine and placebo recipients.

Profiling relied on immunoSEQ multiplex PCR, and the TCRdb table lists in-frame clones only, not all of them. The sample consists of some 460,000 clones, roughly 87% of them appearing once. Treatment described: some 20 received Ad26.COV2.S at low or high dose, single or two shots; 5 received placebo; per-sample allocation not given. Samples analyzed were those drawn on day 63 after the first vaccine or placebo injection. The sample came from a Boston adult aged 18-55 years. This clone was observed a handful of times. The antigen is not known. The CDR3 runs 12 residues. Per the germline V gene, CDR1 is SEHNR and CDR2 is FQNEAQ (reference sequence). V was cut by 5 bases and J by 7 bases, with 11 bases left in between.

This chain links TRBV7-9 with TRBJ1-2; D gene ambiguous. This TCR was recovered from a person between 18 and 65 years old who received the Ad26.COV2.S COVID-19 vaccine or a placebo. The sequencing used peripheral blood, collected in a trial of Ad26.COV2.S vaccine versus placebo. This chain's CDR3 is CASSPAGLGYTF. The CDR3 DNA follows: TGTGCCAGCAGCCCCGCGGGCCTTGGCTACACCTTC.